These 10 T cell receptor beta chains share one sample of origin, sequenced in a study of cytomegalovirus exposure and HLA in healthy donors (dated by TCRdb to 2017 to 2019). Library generation was performed with the immunoSEQ multiplex PCR assay. What TCRdb holds here is the immuneACCESS table cut down to in-frame rearrangements. Part of the clones is not present; checked against another copy, under half of the missing clones reflect an unresolved V gene, and the others are unexplained. This sample has roughly 150,000 clones in its table, and around 90% of those were observed once. The ten largest clonotypes hold about 3.5% of the sample. Sequencing used PBMCs. These receptors originate from a woman aged 18-29 years in good health and CMV-seropositive.

This rearrangement joins TRBV5-1 to TRBJ2-1, with 10 positions matching TRBD2. Germline loops: CDR1 SGHRS, CDR2 YFSETQ. CDR3 length: 16 amino acids. Losses at the gene ends were 2 bases for V and 6 bases for J; bases not matched to a gene: 8. The CDR3 DNA is TGCGCCAGCAGCTTTACTAGCGGGATTTCTCTCAATGAGCAGTTCTTC. Protein: CASSFTSGISLNEQFF.

This clone was seen only a few times. This sequence joins TRBV20-1 and TRBJ1-1, with D uncertain. The V gene lost 6 bases and the J gene lost 1 base, with 6 bases spanning the gap. The CDR3 covers 11 residues. CDR1 is DFQATT, CDR2 SNEGSKA, per germline (reference sequence). CDR3 sequence reads: CSAPRNTEAFF. CDR3 nucleotides: TGCAGTGCCCCGCGGAACACTGAAGCTTTCTTT.

The V call is TRBV11-3, the J call TRBJ2-7, with 7 bases fitting TRBD2. This CDR3 has 15 residues. Germline V gene data show CDR1 as SGHNT and CDR2 as YENEEA. Unmatched junction bases numbered 10, after V lost 6 bases and J lost 2 bases. DNA for the CDR3: TGTGCCAGCAGTCAACGACTAGCCCCAACCTACGAGCAGTACTTC. Amino acids: CASSQRLAPTYEQYF.

J is TRBJ2-7 and V is TRBV4-2, with TRBD1 matching 10 bases. CDR1 and CDR2 (germline): LGHNA, YNFKEQ. V was clipped by 0 bases and J by 5 bases; unmatched bases: 4. The CDR3 totals 15 residues. CDR3 sequence (DNA): TGTGCCAGCAGCCAAGAATGGACAGGGGGGGACGAGCAGTACTTC. This encodes CASSQEWTGGDEQYF.

Note on this clone: The junction shows a germline mismatch at one end, possibly a read error. The chain combines TRBV11-3 with TRBJ2-1; D perhaps matches TRBD1 (5 bases). This CDR3 contains 12 residues. Germline CDR1 and CDR2: SGHNT and YENEEA. CDR3 nucleotide sequence: TGTGCCAGCAGCTCCGCGGACACCCCAGGCCTCTTC. Translated, it gives CASSSADTPGLF.

J is TRBJ2-1 and V is TRBV28; 8 positions agree with TRBD2. The V gene's germline CDR1 is MDHEN and CDR2 SYDVKM. CDR3 length: 15 residues. The ends lost 4 bases at V and 5 bases at J; junction bases unmatched: 7. CDR3 sequence reads: CASSSPAGDHNEQFF. CDR3 in DNA: TGTGCCAGCAGTTCTCCAGCGGGGGACCACAATGAGCAGTTCTTC.

The rearrangement links TRBV28 to TRBJ2-1; D might be TRBD2 (5 bases). This CDR3 spans 12 amino acids. Between the trimmed V and J ends, which lost 5 bases and 5 bases, there was a span of 7 bases. CDR1 is MDHEN, CDR2 SYDVKM, per germline. The CDR3 bases are TGTGCCAGCAGTGAGGGAAACAATGAGCAGTTCTTC. It codes for CASSEGNNEQFF.

The chain joins TRBV27 to TRBJ2-5; possible D gene TRBD2, 6 bases. Deletions cut 7 bases from V and 2 bases from J, with 23 bases between. The CDR3 sequence is 17 residues long. Germline CDR1 reads MNHEY; CDR2 reads SMNVEV (reference sequence). The CDR3 sequence: CASTSKVSWGEQETQYF. The CDR3 nucleotides read TGTGCCAGCACCTCAAAGGTTTCTTGGGGGGAACAAGAGACCCAGTACTTC.

The rearrangement uses TRBV30 and TRBJ2-3; no clear D gene. Germline CDR1 GTSNPN, CDR2 SVGIG (reference sequence). With 2 bases removed from V and 3 bases from J, the gap between germline ends came to 12 bases. The CDR3 consists of 14 residues. The CDR3 protein is CAWSPNIRTDTQYF. The CDR3 DNA follows: TGTGCCTGGAGTCCCAACATCCGTACAGATACGCAGTATTTT.

The rearrangement joins TRBV5-1 to TRBJ2-7, with 7 nucleotides matching TRBD1. The J segment lost 1 base and the V segment lost 0 bases, leaving 7 bases of the junction unmatched. The germline gives CDR1 SGHRS, CDR2 YFSETQ. The CDR3 length is 16 residues. CDR3 amino acids: CASSLAGTDPSYEQYF. In DNA form, the CDR3 reads TGCGCCAGCAGCTTGGCGGGGACAGACCCTTCCTACGAGCAGTACTTC. Combining the CDR3 with reference TRBV5-1 and TRBJ2-7 gives the whole variable domain KAGVTQTPRYLIKTRGQQVTLSCSPISGHRSVSWYQQTPGQGLQFLFEYFSETQRNKGNFPGRFSGRQFSNSRSEMNVSTLELGDSALYLCASSLAGTDPSYEQYFGPGTRLTVT.